This T cell receptor (beta chain) is drawn from a study of T cell responses to AZD1222 COVID-19 vaccine. General observations from the study: Without day 14 samples, only post-peak T cell repertoires were studied.

On this clone: Its antigen is unidentified.

Germline lookup yields CDR1 LGHDT and CDR2 YNNKEL (reference sequence). This CDR3 contains 15 residues. The V and J ends lost 4 bases and 0 bases, in that order; junction bases with no gene match: 3. Method: immunoSEQ multiplex PCR; TCRdb's copy keeps in-frame clones and lacks some. The sample lists about 84,000 clones, around 90% seen once, with 11% in the top ten. The V call is TRBV3-1 (or the pseudogene TRBV3-2), the J call TRBJ1-2; 9 bases align to TRBD1. This sequence originates from an adult who received the AZD1222 COVID-19 vaccine. This material consisted of peripheral blood, taken 28 days after the second AZD1222 dose. CDR3 bases: TGTGCCAGCAGCCCACAGGGGGCAGCTAACTATGGCTACACCTTC. Encoded protein: CASSPQGAANYGYTF.